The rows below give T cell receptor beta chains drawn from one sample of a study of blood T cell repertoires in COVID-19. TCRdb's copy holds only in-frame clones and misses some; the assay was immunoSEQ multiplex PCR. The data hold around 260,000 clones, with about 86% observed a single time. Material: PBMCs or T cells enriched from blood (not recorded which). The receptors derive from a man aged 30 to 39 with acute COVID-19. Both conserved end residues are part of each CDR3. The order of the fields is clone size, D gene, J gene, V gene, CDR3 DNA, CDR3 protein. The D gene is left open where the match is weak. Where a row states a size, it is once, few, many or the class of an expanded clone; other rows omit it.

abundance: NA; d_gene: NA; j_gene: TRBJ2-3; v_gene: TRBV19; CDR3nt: TGTGCCGCCTCGGACTCAAGCACAGATACGCAGTATTTT; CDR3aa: CAASDSSTDTQYF
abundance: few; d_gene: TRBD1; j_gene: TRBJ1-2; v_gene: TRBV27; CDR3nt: TGTGCCAGCAGTGGCCCCGGGACAGGGGACTATGGCTACACCTTC; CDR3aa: CASSGPGTGDYGYTF
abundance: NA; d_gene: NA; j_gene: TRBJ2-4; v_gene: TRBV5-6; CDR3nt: TGTGCCAGCAGCGACGACACAGGGCTGGCCAAAAACATTCAGTACTTC; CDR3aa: CASSDDTGLAKNIQYF
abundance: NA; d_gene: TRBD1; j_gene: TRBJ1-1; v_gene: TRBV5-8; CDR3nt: TGTGCCAGCAGCTCGGGACAGGGGGCCGCGAACACTGAAGCTTTCTTT; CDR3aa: CASSSGQGAANTEAFF
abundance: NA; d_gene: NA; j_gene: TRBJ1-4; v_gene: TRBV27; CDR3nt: TGTGCCAGCAGTTCCCGAACAGGGTTGGATAATGAAAAACTGTTTTTT; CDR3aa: CASSSRTGLDNEKLFF
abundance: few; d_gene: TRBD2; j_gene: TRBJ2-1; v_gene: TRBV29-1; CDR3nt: TGCAGCGTTGAATATGGACTAGTCTTC; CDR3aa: CSVEYGLVF
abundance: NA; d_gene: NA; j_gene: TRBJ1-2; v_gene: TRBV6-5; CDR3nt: TGTGCCAGCAGCACCCTGACTGGCAAAGGTGGCTACACCTTC; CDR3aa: CASSTLTGKGGYTF
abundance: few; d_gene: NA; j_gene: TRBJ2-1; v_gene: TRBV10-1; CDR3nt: TGCGCCAGCGTACTAGGAGGGTACAATGAGCAGTTCTTC; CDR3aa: CASVLGGYNEQFF
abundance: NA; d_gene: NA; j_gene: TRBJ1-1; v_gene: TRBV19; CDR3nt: TGTGCCAGTAGTATCCCGGGTGGAGGGGTTTACACTGAAGCTTTCTTT; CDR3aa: CASSIPGGGVYTEAFF
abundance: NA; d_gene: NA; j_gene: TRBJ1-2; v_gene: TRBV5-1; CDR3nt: TGCGCCAGCAGCTTGGTTACAGAAGATGGCTACACCTTC; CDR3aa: CASSLVTEDGYTF